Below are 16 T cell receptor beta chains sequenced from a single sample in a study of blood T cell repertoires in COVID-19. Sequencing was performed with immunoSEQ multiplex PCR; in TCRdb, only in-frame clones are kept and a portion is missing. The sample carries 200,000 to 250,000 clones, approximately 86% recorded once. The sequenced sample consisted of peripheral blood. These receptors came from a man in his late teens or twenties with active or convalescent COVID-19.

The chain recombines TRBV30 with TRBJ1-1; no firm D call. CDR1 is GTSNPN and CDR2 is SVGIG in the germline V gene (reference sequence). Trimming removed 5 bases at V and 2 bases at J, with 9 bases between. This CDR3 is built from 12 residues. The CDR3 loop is CAWGKLNTEAFF. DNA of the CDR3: TGTGCCTGGGGGAAACTAAACACTGAAGCTTTCTTT.

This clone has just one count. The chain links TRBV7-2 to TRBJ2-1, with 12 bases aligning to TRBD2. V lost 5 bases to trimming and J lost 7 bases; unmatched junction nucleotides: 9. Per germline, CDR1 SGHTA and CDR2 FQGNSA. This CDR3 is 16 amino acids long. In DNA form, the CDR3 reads TGTGCCAGCAGCAGACGGACTAGCGGGAAAGTAAATGAGCAGTTCTTC. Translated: CASSRRTSGKVNEQFF.

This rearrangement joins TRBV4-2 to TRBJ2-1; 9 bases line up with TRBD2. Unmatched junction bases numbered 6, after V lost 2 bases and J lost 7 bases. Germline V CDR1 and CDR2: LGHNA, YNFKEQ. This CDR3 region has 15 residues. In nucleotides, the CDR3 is TGTGCCAGCAGCCAAATTAGCGGGAGTGCGAATGAGCAGTTCTTC. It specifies CASSQISGSANEQFF.

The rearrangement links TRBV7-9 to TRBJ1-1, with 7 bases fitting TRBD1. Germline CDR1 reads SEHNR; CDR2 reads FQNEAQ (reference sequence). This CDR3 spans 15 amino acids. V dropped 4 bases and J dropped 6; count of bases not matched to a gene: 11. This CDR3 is CASSSRTGSWAEAFF. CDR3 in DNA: TGTGCCAGCAGCTCAAGGACAGGTTCGTGGGCTGAAGCTTTCTTT. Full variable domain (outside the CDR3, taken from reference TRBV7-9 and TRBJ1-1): DTGVSQNPRHKITKRGQNVTFRCDPISEHNRLYWYRQTLGQGPEFLTYFQNEAQLEKSRLLSDRFSAERPKGSFSTLEIQRTEQGDSAMYLCASSSRTGSWAEAFFGQGTRLTVV.

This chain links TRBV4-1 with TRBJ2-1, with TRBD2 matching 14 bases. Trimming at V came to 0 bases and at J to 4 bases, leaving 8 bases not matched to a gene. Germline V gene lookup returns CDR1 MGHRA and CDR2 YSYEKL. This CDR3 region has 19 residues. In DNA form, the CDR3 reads TGCGCCAGCAGCCAAGATTTGGGACTAGCGGGAGCGGGGTACAATGAGCAGTTCTTC. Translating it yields CASSQDLGLAGAGYNEQFF.

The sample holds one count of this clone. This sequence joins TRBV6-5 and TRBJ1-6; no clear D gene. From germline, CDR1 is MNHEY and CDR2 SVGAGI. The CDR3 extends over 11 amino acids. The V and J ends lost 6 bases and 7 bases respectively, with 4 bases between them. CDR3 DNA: TGTGCCAGCAGGGAGAATTCACCCCTCCACTTT. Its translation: CASRENSPLHF.

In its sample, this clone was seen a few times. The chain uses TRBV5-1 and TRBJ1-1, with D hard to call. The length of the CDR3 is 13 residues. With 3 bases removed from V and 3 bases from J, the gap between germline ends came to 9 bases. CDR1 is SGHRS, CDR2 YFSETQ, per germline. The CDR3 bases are TGCGCCAGCAGCTCACATCCCCACACTGAAGCTTTCTTT. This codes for CASSSHPHTEAFF.

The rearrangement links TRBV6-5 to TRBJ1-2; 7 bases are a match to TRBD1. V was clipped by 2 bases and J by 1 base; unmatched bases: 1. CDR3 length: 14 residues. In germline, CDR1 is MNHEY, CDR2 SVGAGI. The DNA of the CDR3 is TGTGCCAGCAGTTACGACAGGGATAACTATGGCTACACCTTC. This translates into CASSYDRDNYGYTF.

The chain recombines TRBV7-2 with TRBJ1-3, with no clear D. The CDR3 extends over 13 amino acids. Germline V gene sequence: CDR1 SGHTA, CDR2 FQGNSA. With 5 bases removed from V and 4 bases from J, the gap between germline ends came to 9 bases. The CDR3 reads CASSPAAGNTIYF. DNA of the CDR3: TGTGCCAGCAGCCCGGCGGCGGGAAACACCATATATTTT.

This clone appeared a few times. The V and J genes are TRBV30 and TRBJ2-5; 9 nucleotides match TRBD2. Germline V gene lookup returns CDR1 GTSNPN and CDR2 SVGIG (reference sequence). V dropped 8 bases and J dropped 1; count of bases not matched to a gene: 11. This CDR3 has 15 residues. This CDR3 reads CAGSRGGEPQETQYF. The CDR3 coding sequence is TGTGCCGGCTCGCGGGGGGGCGAGCCCCAAGAGACCCAGTACTTC. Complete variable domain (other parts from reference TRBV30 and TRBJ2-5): SQTIHQWPATLVQPVGSPLSLECTVEGTSNPNLYWYRQAAGRGLQLLFYSVGIGQISSEVPQNLSASRPQDRQFILSSKKLLLSDSGFYLCAGSRGGEPQETQYFGPGTRLLVL.

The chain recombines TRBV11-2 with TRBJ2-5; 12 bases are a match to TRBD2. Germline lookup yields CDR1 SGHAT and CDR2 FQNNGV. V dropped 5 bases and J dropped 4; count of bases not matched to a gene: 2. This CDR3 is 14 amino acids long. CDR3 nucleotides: TGTGCCAGCAGCCCGGGACTAGCGGGAGAGACCCAGTACTTC. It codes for CASSPGLAGETQYF.

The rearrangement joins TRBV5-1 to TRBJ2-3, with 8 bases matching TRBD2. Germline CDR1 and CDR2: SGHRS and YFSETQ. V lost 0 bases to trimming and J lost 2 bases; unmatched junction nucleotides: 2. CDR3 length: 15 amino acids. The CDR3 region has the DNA TGCGCCAGCAGCTTGGGCGGGAGGTTCACAGATACGCAGTATTTT. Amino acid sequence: CASSLGGRFTDTQYF.

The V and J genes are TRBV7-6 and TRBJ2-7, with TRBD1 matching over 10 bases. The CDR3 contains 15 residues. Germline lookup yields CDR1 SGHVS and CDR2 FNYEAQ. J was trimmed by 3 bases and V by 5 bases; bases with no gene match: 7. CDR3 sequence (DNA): TGTGCCAGCAGCCCGACAGGGGGCCCCGACTACGAGCAGTACTTC. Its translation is CASSPTGGPDYEQYF. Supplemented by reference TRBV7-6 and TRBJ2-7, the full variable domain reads GAGVSQSPRYKVTKRGQDVALRCDPISGHVSLYWYRQALGQGPEFLTYFNYEAQQDKSGLPNDRFSAERPEGSISTLTIQRTEQRDSAMYRCASSPTGGPDYEQYFGPGTRLTVT.

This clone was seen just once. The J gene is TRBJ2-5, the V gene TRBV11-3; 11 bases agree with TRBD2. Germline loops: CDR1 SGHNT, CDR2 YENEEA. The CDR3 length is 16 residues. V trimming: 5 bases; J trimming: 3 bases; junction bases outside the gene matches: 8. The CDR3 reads CASSPGASGGKETQYF. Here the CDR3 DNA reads TGTGCCAGCAGCCCGGGGGCTAGCGGGGGGAAAGAGACCCAGTACTTC.

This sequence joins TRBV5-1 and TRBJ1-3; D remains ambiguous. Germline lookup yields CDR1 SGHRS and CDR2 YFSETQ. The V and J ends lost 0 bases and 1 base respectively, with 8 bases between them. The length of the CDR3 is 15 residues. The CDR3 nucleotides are TGCGCCAGCAGCTTGGCGAGGCTTTCTGGAAACACCATATATTTT. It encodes CASSLARLSGNTIYF.

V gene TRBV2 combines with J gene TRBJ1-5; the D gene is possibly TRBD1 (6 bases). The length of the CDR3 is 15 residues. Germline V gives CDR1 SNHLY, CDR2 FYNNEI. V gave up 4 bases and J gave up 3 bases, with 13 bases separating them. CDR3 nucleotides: TGTGCCAGCAGTGGGGGGCAGGGCTTCAATCAGCCCCAGCATTTT. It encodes CASSGGQGFNQPQHF.